This TCR beta chain was found in a study of shared clonotypes between healthy human individuals. About the research overall: Three plates each covered CD4 naive and memory; CD8 naive two, CD8 memory one.

This CDR3 spans 13 amino acids. Germline CDR1 is WSHSY and CDR2 is SAAADI. V lost 4 bases to trimming and J lost 7 bases, with 14 bases between them. Naive-designated CD8 cells lacked CD45RO, were positively enriched for CCR7, and omitted terminally differentiated effector memory CD45RA+ cells. Study-level points and caveats: Clonotype sharing among the donors was expected to vary with sequencing depth.

Concerning this clone itself: Its antigen is still unknown.

In the original processing: Filtering of immunoSEQ junctional sequences could not match full-length read filtering. Clones were read by immunoSEQ multiplex PCR, and TCRdb kept only the in-frame ones, dropping some. V, J and clone size are taken as reported in that table, and D and trimming were inferred from the DNA itself. The sample records under 1 million clones, approximately 97% being singletons. The rearrangement links TRBV10-2 to TRBJ2-7, with D unresolved. The receptor was derived from a man younger than 45 in good health. Sequencing used naive CD8+ T cells sorted from blood. CDR3 nucleotides: TGCGCCAGCAGTGTCGGCACTCTGGGGGAGCAGTACTTC. It encodes CASSVGTLGEQYF.